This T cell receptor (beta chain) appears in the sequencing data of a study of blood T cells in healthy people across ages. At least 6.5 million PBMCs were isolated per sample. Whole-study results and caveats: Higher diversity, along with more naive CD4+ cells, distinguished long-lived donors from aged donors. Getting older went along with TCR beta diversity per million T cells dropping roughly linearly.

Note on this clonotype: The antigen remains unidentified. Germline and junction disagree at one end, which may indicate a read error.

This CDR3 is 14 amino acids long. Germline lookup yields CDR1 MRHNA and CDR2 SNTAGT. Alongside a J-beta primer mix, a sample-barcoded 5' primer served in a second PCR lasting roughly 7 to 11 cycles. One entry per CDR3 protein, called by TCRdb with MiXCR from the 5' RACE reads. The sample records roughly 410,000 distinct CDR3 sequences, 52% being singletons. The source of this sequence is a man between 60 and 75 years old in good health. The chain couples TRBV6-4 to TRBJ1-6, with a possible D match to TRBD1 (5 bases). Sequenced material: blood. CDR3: CASQPDSHKSPLHF. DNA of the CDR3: TGTGCCAGCCAGCCCGACAGCCATAAGTCACCCCTCCACTTT.